This T cell receptor (beta chain) was obtained from a study of blood T cell repertoires in COVID-19. Study as a whole: Whether acute or convalescent, the COVID-19 samples came from the United States, Italy and Spain.

Study processing details: For nucleated cells, counts were estimated from reference gene primer amplification. The method was immunoSEQ multiplex PCR; TCRdb's version includes in-frame clones alone and lacks a portion of them. V, J and clone size derive from that table, while D and trimming were established from the DNA sequence. The sample lists approximately 100,000 clones; 87% were seen once. The sample consisted of peripheral blood. This clonotype was obtained from a man aged 50-60 years in a cohort sampled during active COVID-19.

Here the CDR3 reads CAISPDSYGYTF. The CDR3 DNA sequence: TGTGCCATCAGCCCGGACAGTTATGGCTACACCTTC. The V gene is TRBV10-3, the J gene TRBJ1-2; tentatively, D is TRBD1 (6 bases). Germline CDR1 reads ENHRY; CDR2 reads SYGVKD. The CDR3 extends over 12 amino acids. V was pared by 6 bases and J by 5 bases, with 10 bases between.